Each of the 13 T cell receptor beta chains below was sequenced from the same sample in a study of blood T cell repertoires in COVID-19. The protocol was immunoSEQ multiplex PCR, while the TCRdb copy is restricted to in-frame clones and leaves out a portion. Of 150,000 or so clones listed, less than 85% are singletons. Sequencing input: PBMCs or T cells enriched from blood (not recorded which). The receptor source for this set is a woman between 50 and 59 years old who had recovered from COVID-19.

The chain links TRBV5-4 to TRBJ2-1, with 11 nucleotides matching TRBD2. V lost 6 bases and J lost 4; bases outside the gene matches: 6. This CDR3 is built from 15 residues. Looked up from germline, CDR1 is SGHNT and CDR2 is YYREEE (reference sequence). The CDR3 spells CASTTGLAGYNEQFF. The CDR3 DNA is TGTGCCAGCACCACAGGACTAGCGGGTTACAATGAGCAGTTCTTC.

This chain links TRBV3-1 (or the pseudogene TRBV3-2) with TRBJ1-1, with 10 bases identical to TRBD1. The trim removed 5 bases at V and 2 bases at J, leaving 8 bases unmatched. This CDR3 comprises 16 residues. The germline gives CDR1 LGHDT, CDR2 YNNKEL (reference sequence). The CDR3 here is CASSETGTGVNTEAFF. CDR3 DNA sequence: TGTGCCAGCAGCGAAACCGGGACAGGGGTCAACACTGAAGCTTTCTTT.

The gene calls are TRBV20-1 and TRBJ1-1; the D gene is possibly TRBD1 (6 bases). This CDR3 contains 11 residues. In germline, CDR1 is DFQATT, CDR2 SNEGSKA (reference sequence). Trimming removed 7 bases at V and 10 bases at J, with 16 bases between. The CDR3 is CSVSRQGSAFF. Here the CDR3 DNA reads TGCAGTGTCAGCCGGCAGGGGTCAGCTTTCTTT.

This chain uses TRBV6-5 with TRBJ1-6; no clear D gene. CDR3 length: 13 residues. V lost 8 bases and J lost 7, with 12 bases in between. Germline assignment: CDR1 MNHEY and CDR2 SVGAGI. Here the CDR3 DNA reads TGTGCCAGCCTAGGGAGCCCGAATTCACCCCTCCACTTT. It translates to CASLGSPNSPLHF.

The chain uses TRBV7-9 and TRBJ1-3, with a weak D call TRBD1 (6 bases). V was shortened by 5 bases and J by 1 base, with 12 bases between the two germline ends. The CDR3 has 15 residues. Germline V gives CDR1 SEHNR, CDR2 FQNEAQ (reference sequence). This chain's CDR3 is CASSLTGLSGNTIYF. The CDR3 region has the DNA TGTGCCAGCAGCCTTACAGGGCTTTCTGGAAACACCATATATTTT.

The rearrangement joins TRBV27 to TRBJ2-3; D possibly corresponds to TRBD2 (7 bases). V lost 5 bases to trimming and J lost 0 bases, with 18 bases between them. CDR1 is MNHEY and CDR2 is SMNVEV in the germline V gene (reference sequence). The CDR3 loop spans 17 amino acids. The CDR3 nucleotides read TGTGCCAGCAGTCAATGGGGGCTAGCGGCTAGCACAGATACGCAGTATTTT. The encoded protein is CASSQWGLAASTDTQYF.

The V gene is TRBV9, the J gene TRBJ1-1; D remains ambiguous. The CDR3 runs 15 residues. With 4 bases removed from V and 0 bases from J, the gap between germline ends came to 13 bases. Germline-derived CDR1 and CDR2 are SGDLS and YYNGEE. The CDR3 protein is CASSPRGQVNTEAFF. The CDR3 region has the DNA TGTGCCAGCAGCCCCCGTGGGCAGGTGAACACTGAAGCTTTCTTT. Drawing the rest from reference TRBV9 and TRBJ1-1, the complete variable domain is DSGVTQTPKHLITATGQRVTLRCSPRSGDLSVYWYQQSLDQGLQFLIQYYNGEERAKGNILERFSAQQFPDLHSELNLSSLELGDSALYFCASSPRGQVNTEAFFGQGTRLTVV.

The chain recombines TRBV3-1 (or the pseudogene TRBV3-2) with TRBJ1-1, with D unclear. The CDR3 is 13 amino acids. CDR1 and CDR2 from the germline V gene are LGHDT and YNNKEL (reference sequence). The ends were cut back, 4 bases at V and 6 bases at J, with 12 bases in the middle. The CDR3 coding sequence is TGTGCCAGCAGCCCTGACATGCGTCCTGAAGCTTTCTTT. Protein sequence: CASSPDMRPEAFF.

The CDR3 coding sequence is TGCGCCAGCGGACAGGGAAATTTTCGCTACACCTTC. Translated: CASGQGNFRYTF. The chain recombines TRBV10-2 with TRBJ1-2; 8 nucleotides align to TRBD1. The germline V gene has CDR1 WSHSY and CDR2 SAAADI. The CDR3 extends over 12 amino acids. Losses at the gene ends were 8 bases for V and 9 bases for J; bases not matched to a gene: 8.

The chain recombines TRBV15 with TRBJ2-1; D unresolved. The CDR3 is 13 residues long. V was pared by 0 bases and J by 12 bases, with 12 bases between. Germline V CDR1 and CDR2: LNHNV, YYDKDF (reference sequence). CDR3 coding DNA: TGTGCCACCAGCAGAGATGTTAGTGATGGGCAGTTCTTC. Translated, it gives CATSRDVSDGQFF.

J is TRBJ2-3 and V is TRBV5-6; 9 bases agree with TRBD1. The CDR3 length is 14 residues. The germline gives CDR1 SGHDT, CDR2 YYEEEE. Trimming took 4 bases from V and 4 from J; bases not matched to a gene: 4. The CDR3 is CASSAGTGSDTQYF. CDR3 in DNA: TGTGCCAGCAGCGCTGGGACAGGGTCAGATACGCAGTATTTT.

As DNA, the CDR3 is TGTGCCAGCAGCCTTACTGAGGCCTCTGGAAACACCATATATTTT. As protein: CASSLTEASGNTIYF. The chain links TRBV9 to TRBJ1-3; D is unclear. CDR1 and CDR2 (germline): SGDLS, YYNGEE. The CDR3 runs to 15 residues. The germline V and J ends were trimmed by 4 bases and 0 bases, with 11 bases remaining between them.

The chain joins TRBV9 to TRBJ1-1, with 10 bases lining up with TRBD1. V shed 5 bases and J 7 bases; nucleotides not matched to a gene: 11. The CDR3 totals 15 residues. Germline V gives CDR1 SGDLS, CDR2 YYNGEE. CDR3 sequence: CASSAQPGTGVEAFF. The CDR3 nucleotides read TGTGCCAGCAGTGCTCAACCCGGGACAGGGGTTGAAGCTTTCTTT.